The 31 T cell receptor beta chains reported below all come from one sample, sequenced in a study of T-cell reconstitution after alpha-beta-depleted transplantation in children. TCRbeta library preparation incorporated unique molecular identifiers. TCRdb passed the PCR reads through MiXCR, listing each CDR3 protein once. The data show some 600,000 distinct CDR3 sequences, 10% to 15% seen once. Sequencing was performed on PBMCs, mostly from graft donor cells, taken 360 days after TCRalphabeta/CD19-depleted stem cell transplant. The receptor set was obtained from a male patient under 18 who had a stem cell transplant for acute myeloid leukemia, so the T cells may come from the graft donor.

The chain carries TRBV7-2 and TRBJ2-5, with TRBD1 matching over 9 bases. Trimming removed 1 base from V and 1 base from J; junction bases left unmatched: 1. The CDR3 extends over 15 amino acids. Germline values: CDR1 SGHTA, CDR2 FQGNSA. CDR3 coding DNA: TGTGCCAGCAGCTTAGGGGACAGGGCCCAAGAGACCCAGTACTTC. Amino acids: CASSLGDRAQETQYF. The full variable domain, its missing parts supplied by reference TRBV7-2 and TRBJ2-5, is GAGVSQSPSNKVTEKGKDVELRCDPISGHTALYWYRQSLGQGLEFLIYFQGNSAPDKSGLPSDRFSAERTGGSVSTLTIQRTQQEDSAVYLCASSLGDRAQETQYFGPGTRLLVL.

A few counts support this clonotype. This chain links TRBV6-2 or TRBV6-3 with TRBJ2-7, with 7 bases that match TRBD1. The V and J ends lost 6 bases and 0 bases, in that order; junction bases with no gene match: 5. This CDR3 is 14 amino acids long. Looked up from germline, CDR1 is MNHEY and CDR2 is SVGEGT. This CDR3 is CASRLRGPSYEQYF. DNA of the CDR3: TGTGCCAGCAGATTGAGGGGGCCCTCCTACGAGCAGTACTTC.

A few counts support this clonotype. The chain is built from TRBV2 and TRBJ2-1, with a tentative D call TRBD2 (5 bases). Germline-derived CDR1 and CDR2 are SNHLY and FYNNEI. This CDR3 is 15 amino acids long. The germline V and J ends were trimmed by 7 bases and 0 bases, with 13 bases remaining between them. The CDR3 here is CASTGDPTSYNEQFF. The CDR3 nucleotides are TGTGCCAGCACCGGGGATCCCACCTCCTACAATGAGCAGTTCTTC.

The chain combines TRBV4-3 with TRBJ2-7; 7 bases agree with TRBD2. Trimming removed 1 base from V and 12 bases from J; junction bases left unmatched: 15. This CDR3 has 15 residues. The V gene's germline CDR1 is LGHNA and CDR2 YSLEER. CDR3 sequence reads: CASSQVSGYGLDLYF. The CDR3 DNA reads TGCGCCAGCAGCCAAGTGTCAGGGTATGGACTAGACCTGTACTTC.

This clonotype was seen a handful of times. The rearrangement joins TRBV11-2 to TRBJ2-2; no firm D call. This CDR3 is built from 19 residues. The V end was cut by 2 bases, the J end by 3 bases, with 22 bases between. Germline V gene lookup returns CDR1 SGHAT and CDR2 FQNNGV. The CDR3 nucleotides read TGTGCCAGCAGCTTAAACTTCATCCTAGGGCCATCTCACACCGGGGAGCTGTTTTTT. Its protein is CASSLNFILGPSHTGELFF.

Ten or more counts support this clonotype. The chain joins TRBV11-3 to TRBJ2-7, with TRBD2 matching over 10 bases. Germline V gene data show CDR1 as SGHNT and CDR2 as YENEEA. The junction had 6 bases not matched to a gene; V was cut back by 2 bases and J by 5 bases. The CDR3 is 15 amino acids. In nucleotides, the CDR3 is TGTGCCAGCAGCTTATCTAGCGGGAGTGGGGACGAGCAGTACTTC. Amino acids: CASSLSSGSGDEQYF.

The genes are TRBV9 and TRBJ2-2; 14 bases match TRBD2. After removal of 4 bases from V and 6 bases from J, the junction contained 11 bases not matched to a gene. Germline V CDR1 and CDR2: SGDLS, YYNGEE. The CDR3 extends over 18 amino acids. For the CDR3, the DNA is TGTGCCAGCAGCCACTTGGGACTAGCGGGAGTCGAAGCCGGGGAGCTGTTTTTT. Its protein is CASSHLGLAGVEAGELFF.

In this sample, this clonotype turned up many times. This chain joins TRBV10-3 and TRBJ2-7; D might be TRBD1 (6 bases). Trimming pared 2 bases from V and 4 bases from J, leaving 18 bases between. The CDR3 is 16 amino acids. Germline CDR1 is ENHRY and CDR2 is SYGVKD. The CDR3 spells CAISETGPSQGYEQYF. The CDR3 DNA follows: TGTGCCATCAGTGAGACTGGACCCTCGCAGGGGTACGAGCAGTACTTC.

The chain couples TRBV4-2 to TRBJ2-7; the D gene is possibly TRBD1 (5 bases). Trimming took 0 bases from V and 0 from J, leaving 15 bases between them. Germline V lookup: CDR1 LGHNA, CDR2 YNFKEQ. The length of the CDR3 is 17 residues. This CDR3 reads CASSQEGHRLISYEQYF. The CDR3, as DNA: TGTGCCAGCAGCCAAGAGGGGCACAGGTTGATCTCCTACGAGCAGTACTTC.

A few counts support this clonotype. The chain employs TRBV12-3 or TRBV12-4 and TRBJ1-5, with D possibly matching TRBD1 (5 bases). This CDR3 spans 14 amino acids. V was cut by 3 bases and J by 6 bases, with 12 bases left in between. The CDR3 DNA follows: TGTGCCAGCAGTTTCCCAGGGAAGGGTCAGCCCCAGCATTTT. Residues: CASSFPGKGQPQHF.

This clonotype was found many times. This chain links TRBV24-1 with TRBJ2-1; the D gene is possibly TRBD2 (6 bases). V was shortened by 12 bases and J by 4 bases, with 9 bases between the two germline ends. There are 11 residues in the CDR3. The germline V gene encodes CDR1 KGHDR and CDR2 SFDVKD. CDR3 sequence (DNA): TGTGCCGCCGGAGGGTACAATGAGCAGTTCTTC. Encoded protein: CAAGGYNEQFF.

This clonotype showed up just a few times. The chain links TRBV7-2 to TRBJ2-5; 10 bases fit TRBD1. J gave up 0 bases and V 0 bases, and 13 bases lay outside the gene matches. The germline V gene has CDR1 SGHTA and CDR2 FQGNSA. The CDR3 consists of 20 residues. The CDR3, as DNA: TGTGCCAGCAGCTTAGCGTTTTGGGACAGGGGCTCGGACAACCAAGAGACCCAGTACTTC. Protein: CASSLAFWDRGSDNQETQYF.

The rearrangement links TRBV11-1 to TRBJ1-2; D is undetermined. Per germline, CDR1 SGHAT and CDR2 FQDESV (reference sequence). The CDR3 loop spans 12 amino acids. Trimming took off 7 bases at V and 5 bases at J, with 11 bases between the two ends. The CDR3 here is CASTLKEYGYTF. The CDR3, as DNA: TGTGCCAGCACATTAAAGGAGTATGGCTACACCTTC.

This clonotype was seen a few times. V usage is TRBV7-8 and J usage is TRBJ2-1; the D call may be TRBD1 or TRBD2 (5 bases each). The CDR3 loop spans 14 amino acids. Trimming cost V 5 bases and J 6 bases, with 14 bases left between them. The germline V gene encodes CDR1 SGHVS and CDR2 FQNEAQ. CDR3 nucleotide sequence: TGTGCCAGCAGCAGGGGCCTCGAGGGCAATGAGCAGTTCTTC. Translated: CASSRGLEGNEQFF.

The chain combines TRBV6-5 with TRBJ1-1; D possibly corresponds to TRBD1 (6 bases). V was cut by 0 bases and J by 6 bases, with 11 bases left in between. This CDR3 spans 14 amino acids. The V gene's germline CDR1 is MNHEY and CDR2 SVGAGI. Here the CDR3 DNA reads TGTGCCAGCAGTTACTCGGGGGCAGGCGCTGAAGCTTTCTTT. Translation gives CASSYSGAGAEAFF.

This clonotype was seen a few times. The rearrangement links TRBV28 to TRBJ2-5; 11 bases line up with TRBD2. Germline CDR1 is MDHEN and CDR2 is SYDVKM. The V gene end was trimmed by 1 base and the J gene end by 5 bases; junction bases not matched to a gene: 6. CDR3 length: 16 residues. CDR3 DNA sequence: TGTGCCAGCAGTTTATTTAGCGGGAGGGCCGATGAGACCCAGTACTTC. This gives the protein CASSLFSGRADETQYF.

The DNA of the CDR3 is TGTGCCAGCAGCTTAGCGGCGAATGGAATCCCCTACGAGCAGTACTTC. Its protein is CASSLAANGIPYEQYF. This chain uses TRBV7-6 with TRBJ2-7; D is uncertain. The CDR3 has 16 amino acids. CDR1 and CDR2 (germline): SGHVS, FNYEAQ. The ends were cut back, 0 bases at V and 2 bases at J, with 14 bases in the middle.

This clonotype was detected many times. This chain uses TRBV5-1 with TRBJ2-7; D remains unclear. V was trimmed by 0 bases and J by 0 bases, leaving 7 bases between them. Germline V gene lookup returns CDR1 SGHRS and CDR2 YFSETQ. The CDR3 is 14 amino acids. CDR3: CASSLGHSSYEQYF. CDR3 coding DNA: TGCGCCAGCAGCTTGGGTCACTCCTCCTACGAGCAGTACTTC.

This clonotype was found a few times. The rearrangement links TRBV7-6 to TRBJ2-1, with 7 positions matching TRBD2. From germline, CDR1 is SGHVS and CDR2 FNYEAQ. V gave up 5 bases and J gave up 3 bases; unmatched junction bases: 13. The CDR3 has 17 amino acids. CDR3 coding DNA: TGTGCCAGCAGCCCCCGGTCTGCGGGAGTCCTCTACAATGAGCAGTTCTTC. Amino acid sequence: CASSPRSAGVLYNEQFF.

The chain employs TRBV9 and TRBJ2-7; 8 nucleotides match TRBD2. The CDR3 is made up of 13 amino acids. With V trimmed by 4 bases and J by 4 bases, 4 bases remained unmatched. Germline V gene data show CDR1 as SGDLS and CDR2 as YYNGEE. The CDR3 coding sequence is TGTGCCAGCAGCAGCGGGAGTACGTACGAGCAGTACTTC. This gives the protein CASSSGSTYEQYF. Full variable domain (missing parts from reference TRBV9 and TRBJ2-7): DSGVTQTPKHLITATGQRVTLRCSPRSGDLSVYWYQQSLDQGLQFLIQYYNGEERAKGNILERFSAQQFPDLHSELNLSSLELGDSALYFCASSSGSTYEQYFGPGTRLTVT.

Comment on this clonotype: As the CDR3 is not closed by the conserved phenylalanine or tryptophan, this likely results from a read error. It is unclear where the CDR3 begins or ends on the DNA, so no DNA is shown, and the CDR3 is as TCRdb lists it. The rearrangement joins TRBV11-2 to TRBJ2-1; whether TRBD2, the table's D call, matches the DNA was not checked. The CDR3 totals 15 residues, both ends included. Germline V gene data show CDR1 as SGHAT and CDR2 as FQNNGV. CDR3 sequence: CASSKRGGSASEPGY.

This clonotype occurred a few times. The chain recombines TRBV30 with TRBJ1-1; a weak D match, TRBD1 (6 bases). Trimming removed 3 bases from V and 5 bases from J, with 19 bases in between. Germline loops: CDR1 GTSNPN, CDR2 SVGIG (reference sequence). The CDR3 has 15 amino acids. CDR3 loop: CAWSPGTTRYTEAFF. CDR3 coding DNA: TGTGCCTGGAGCCCAGGGACAACGAGGTATACTGAAGCTTTCTTT.

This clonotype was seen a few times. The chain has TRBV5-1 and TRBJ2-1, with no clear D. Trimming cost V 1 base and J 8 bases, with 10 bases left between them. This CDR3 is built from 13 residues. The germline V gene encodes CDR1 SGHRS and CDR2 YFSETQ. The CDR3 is CASSLFQDYEQFF. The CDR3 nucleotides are TGCGCCAGCAGCTTGTTCCAGGATTATGAGCAGTTCTTC.

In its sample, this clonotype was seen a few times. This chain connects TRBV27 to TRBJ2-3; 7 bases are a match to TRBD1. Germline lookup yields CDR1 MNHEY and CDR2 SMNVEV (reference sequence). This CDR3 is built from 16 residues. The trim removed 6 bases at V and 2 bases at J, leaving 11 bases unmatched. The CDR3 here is CASSYDRADPTDTQYF. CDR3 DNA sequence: TGTGCCAGCAGCTACGACAGGGCAGATCCCACAGATACGCAGTATTTT.

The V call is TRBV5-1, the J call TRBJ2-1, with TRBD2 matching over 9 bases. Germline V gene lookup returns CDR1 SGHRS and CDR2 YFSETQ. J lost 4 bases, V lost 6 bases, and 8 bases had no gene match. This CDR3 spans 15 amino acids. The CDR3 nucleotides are TGCGCCAGCACCAAGACTAGCGGTTTTTACAATGAGCAGTTCTTC. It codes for CASTKTSGFYNEQFF.

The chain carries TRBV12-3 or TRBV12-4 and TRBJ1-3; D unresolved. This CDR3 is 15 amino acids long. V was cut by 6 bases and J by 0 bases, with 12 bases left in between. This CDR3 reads CASRTGPPSGNTIYF. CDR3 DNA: TGTGCCAGCAGGACCGGACCCCCCTCTGGAAACACCATATATTTT.

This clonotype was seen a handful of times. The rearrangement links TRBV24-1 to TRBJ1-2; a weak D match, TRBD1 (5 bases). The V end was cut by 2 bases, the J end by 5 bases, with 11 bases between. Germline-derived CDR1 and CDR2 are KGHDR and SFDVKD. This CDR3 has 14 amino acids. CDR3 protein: CATSDWGGEYGYTF. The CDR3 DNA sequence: TGTGCCACCAGTGATTGGGGGGGAGAGTATGGCTACACCTTC.

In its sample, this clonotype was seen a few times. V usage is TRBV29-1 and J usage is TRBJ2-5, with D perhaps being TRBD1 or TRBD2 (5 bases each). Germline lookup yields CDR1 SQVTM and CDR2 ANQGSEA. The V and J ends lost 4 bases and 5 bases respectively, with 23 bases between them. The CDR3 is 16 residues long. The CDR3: CSVVGAGRNDKETQYF. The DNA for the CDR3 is TGCAGCGTTGTCGGGGCAGGGCGGAACGACAAGGAGACCCAGTACTTC.

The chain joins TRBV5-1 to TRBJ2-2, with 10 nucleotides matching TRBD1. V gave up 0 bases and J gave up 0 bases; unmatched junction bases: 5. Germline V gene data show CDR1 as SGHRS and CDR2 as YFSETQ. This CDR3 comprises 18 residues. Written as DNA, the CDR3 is TGCGCCAGCAGCTTGGCGTGGACAGGGGGTACGAACACCGGGGAGCTGTTTTTT. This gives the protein CASSLAWTGGTNTGELFF.

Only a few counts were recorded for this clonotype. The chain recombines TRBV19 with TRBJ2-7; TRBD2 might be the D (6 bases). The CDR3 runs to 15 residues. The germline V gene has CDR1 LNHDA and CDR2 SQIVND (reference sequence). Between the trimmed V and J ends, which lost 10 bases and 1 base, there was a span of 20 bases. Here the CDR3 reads CATNQPGLHSYEQYF. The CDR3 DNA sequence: TGTGCCACTAATCAGCCCGGACTACATTCCTACGAGCAGTACTTC.

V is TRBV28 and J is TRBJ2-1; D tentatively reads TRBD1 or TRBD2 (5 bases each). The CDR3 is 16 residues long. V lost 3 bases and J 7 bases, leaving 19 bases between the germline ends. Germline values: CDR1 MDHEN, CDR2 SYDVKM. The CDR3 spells CASSFRKSGTRNEQFF. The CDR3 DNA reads TGTGCCAGCAGTTTCCGGAAGTCAGGGACGAGGAATGAGCAGTTCTTC.